This TCR beta chain was sequenced in a study of OX40 agonist ivuxolimab in advanced cancers. Overall study: Patients treated during dose escalation were battling hepatocellular carcinoma, melanoma, renal cell or head and neck cancer. Prior anti-PD-1, anti-PD-L1 or anti-CTLA-4 therapy was allowed; 40% had some. Points from the study as a whole: Clonal expansion from baseline to week 6 occurred in both CD4+ and CD8+ T cells. The average count of expanded clones was higher among CD8+ T cells than among CD4+.

The CDR3 consists of 18 residues. Germline lookup yields CDR1 MGHRA and CDR2 YSYEKL. V shed 1 base and J shed 4 bases, with 23 bases lying between them. TCRdb keeps only in-frame clones here, not all; method: immunoSEQ multiplex PCR. The sample records about 88,000 clones, more than 80% being singletons. About this clone itself: Its antigen is currently unknown.

This material consisted of CD4+ or CD8+ T cells sorted from blood, taken in a trial of the OX40 agonist ivuxolimab. The V gene is TRBV4-1, the J gene TRBJ2-7, with D unclear. The clonotype originates from an adult with an advanced solid tumor such as melanoma, head and neck, liver or kidney cancer. CDR3 DNA: TGCGCCAGCAGCCAAGGGGGAATCCCCGTCAGCACTCGTTACGAGCAGTACTTC. As protein: CASSQGGIPVSTRYEQYF.